This entry concerns a single T cell receptor beta chain. The data were obtained in a study of CD8+CD57+ T cells in acquired aplastic anemia. Overall study: Average DNA yield from sorted CD4+ and CD8+ cells was approximately 3 ug.

The patients chosen for sequencing had shown expansion of CD8+CD57+ cells (detected by flow cytometry). Patients had undergone no therapy by the time their blood was sampled. The CDR3 has 17 amino acids. The V and J ends lost 4 bases and 5 bases respectively, with 21 bases between them. Per germline, CDR1 SGDLS and CDR2 YYNGEE. Genomic DNA, serving as template, underwent TCR beta VDJ and CDR3 profiling. TCRdb called the reads again in MiXCR, with one record for every CDR3 protein. In the table there are hundreds of thousands of distinct CDR3 sequences, 56% of which are singletons. The receptor was derived from a human donor with aplastic anemia. The rearrangement joins TRBV9 to TRBJ2-2; the D gene is possibly TRBD2 (7 bases). Sequencing input: sorted CD4+, CD8+, or CD8+CD57+ T cells (not recorded which) from PBMCs. CDR3 residues: CASSTLGGGRDTGELFF. CDR3 sequence (DNA): TGTGCCAGCAGCACCCTGGGCGGGGGCCGGGATACCGGGGAGCTGTTTTTT.